The 10 T cell receptor beta chains given below trace back to one sample, sequenced in a study of T-cell memory formation after mild COVID-19. A single record per CDR3 protein comes from TCRdb applying MiXCR to the 5' RACE reads. The table includes 200,000 to 250,000 distinct CDR3 sequences, over 9.5% detected once. The sequenced material came from PBMCs or a T cell subset sorted from them (not recorded which). These receptors came from a young man who had mild COVID-19 (a few samples of this study predate the infection). Cell type and time point are not known.

J is TRBJ2-4 and V is TRBV9; 11 nucleotides agree with TRBD2. With 4 bases clipped from V and 5 bases from J, the junction kept 2 bases outside the gene matches. In germline, CDR1 is SGDLS, CDR2 YYNGEE. The CDR3 consists of 14 residues. The CDR3 DNA sequence: TGTGCCAGCAGCCTAGCGGGGGGACAAAACATTCAGTACTTC. This codes for CASSLAGGQNIQYF.

V and J are TRBV4-3 and TRBJ1-1; D is ambiguous. The germline CDR1 and CDR2 sequences are LGHNA and YSLEER. With 4 bases removed from V and 1 base from J, the gap between germline ends came to 13 bases. The CDR3 has 15 residues. CDR3 bases: TGCGCCAGCAGCCGGGGAACAGCCGCGAACACTGAAGCTTTCTTT. It specifies CASSRGTAANTEAFF.

This chain links TRBV5-1 with TRBJ2-1; TRBD1 aligns across 10 bases. V trimming: 6 bases; J trimming: 4 bases; junction bases outside the gene matches: 4. The CDR3 sequence is 14 residues long. The germline gives CDR1 SGHRS, CDR2 YFSETQ. This chain's CDR3 is CASTMGQGYNEQFF. The CDR3 DNA reads as TGCGCCAGCACCATGGGACAGGGGTACAATGAGCAGTTCTTC.

This clonotype was detected a few times. The V and J genes are TRBV28 and TRBJ1-5; D ambiguous. This CDR3 spans 14 amino acids. CDR1 and CDR2 from the germline V gene are MDHEN and SYDVKM. V lost 3 bases and J lost 5, with 11 bases in between. The CDR3 DNA reads TGTGCCAGCAGTTTGCCGACGTTTCATCAGCCCCAGCATTTT. Translated: CASSLPTFHQPQHF.

This clonotype was detected only a few times. The CDR3 DNA reads as TGTGCCAGCAGCAGTAGCGGATACAATGAGCAGTTCTTC. Its protein product is CASSSSGYNEQFF. The J gene is TRBJ2-1, the V gene TRBV7-3; D is possibly TRBD2 (6 bases). The V end was cut by 5 bases, the J end by 4 bases, with 9 bases between. The CDR3 length is 13 residues. Germline V gene sequence: CDR1 SGHTA, CDR2 FQGTGA.

The chain joins TRBV5-1 to TRBJ2-3; the match to TRBD2 covers 14 bases. The CDR3 contains 16 residues. Germline assignment: CDR1 SGHRS and CDR2 YFSETQ. The V segment lost 0 bases and the J segment 4 bases; nucleotides outside the gene matches: 1. CDR3 coding DNA: TGCGCCAGCAGCTTGGTGACTAGCGGGGGGGCAGATACGCAGTATTTT. As protein: CASSLVTSGGADTQYF.

The gene calls are TRBV5-1 and TRBJ2-5, with D perhaps being TRBD1 or TRBD2 (5 bases each). Trimming pared 3 bases from V and 5 bases from J, leaving 20 bases between. Germline CDR1 and CDR2: SGHRS and YFSETQ. The CDR3 sequence is 16 residues long. The CDR3 reads CASSSSGDPWGETQYF. The CDR3 nucleotides read TGCGCCAGCAGCTCGAGTGGAGACCCTTGGGGGGAGACCCAGTACTTC.

This rearrangement joins TRBV29-1 to TRBJ2-7; 7 bases fit TRBD2. Germline values: CDR1 SQVTM, CDR2 ANQGSEA. Trimming took 6 bases from V and 2 from J; bases not matched to a gene: 7. The CDR3 runs to 13 residues. DNA for the CDR3: TGCAGCGTAGCGGGACGAGTCACCTACGAGCAGTACTTC. Amino acid sequence: CSVAGRVTYEQYF.

This chain connects TRBV9 to TRBJ1-4, with 8 positions matching TRBD1. The germline V gene encodes CDR1 SGDLS and CDR2 YYNGEE. The CDR3 totals 20 residues. J gave up 0 bases and V 6 bases, and 19 bases lay outside the gene matches. CDR3 DNA: TGTGCCAGCATCTCGCGGCTCGTGCAGGGGGCAGGGGCAACTAATGAAAAACTGTTTTTT. It encodes CASISRLVQGAGATNEKLFF.

This clonotype was recorded a few times. The rearrangement joins TRBV12-3 or TRBV12-4 to TRBJ1-4, with 8 bases matching TRBD1. This CDR3 has 14 residues. The V segment lost 3 bases and the J segment 10 bases; nucleotides outside the gene matches: 7. CDR3 DNA: TGTGCCAGCAGTTTCCCAGGACAGGGAAGAAAACTGTTTTTT. Translation: CASSFPGQGRKLFF.